These 8 T cell receptor beta chains share one sample of origin, sequenced in a study of control samples from healthy donors and cancer patients. Sequencing was performed with immunoSEQ multiplex PCR; in TCRdb, only in-frame clones are kept and a portion is missing. The sample has 170,000 or so clones, approximately 94% seen once; the top ten hold 1.1% to 1.5%. Input material: blood. The receptor source for this set is a woman younger than 30 in good health.

The rearrangement joins TRBV6-5 to TRBJ1-2; the D is unclear. The ends were cut back, 4 bases at V and 7 bases at J, with 13 bases in the middle. Germline CDR1 reads MNHEY; CDR2 reads SVGAGI. The CDR3 length is 13 residues. The CDR3 is CASSFLRGSGYTF. The DNA of the CDR3 is TGTGCCAGCAGTTTTTTAAGAGGGTCTGGCTACACCTTC.

The chain links TRBV2 to TRBJ1-2; possibly TRBD1 for D (6 bases). V shed 3 bases and J shed 7 bases, with 12 bases lying between them. CDR1 and CDR2 from the germline V gene are SNHLY and FYNNEI. The CDR3 sequence is 13 residues long. The CDR3 here is CASSDRGGAGYTF. CDR3 nucleotide sequence: TGTGCCAGCAGTGATAGGGGGGGCGCTGGCTACACCTTC.

The rearrangement joins TRBV6-2 or TRBV6-3 to TRBJ1-5; the D is unclear. The V end lost 6 bases, the J end lost 1 base, and 22 bases lay between the germline ends. CDR1 is MNHEY, CDR2 SVGEGT, per germline. This CDR3 spans 18 amino acids. The CDR3 nucleotides are TGTGCCAGCAGCTCCCTAGGGTCGGTCGGTGTCAGCAATCAGCCCCAGCATTTT. Translated, it gives CASSSLGSVGVSNQPQHF.

The count of this clone is one. The chain uses TRBV19 and TRBJ2-7, with TRBD2 matching 10 bases. The germline gives CDR1 LNHDA, CDR2 SQIVND (reference sequence). Trimming at V came to 7 bases and at J to 6 bases, leaving 12 bases not matched to a gene. The CDR3 is 15 residues long. The chain's CDR3 is CASKDVAGGPLEQYF. The DNA of the CDR3 is TGTGCCAGTAAAGACGTAGCGGGAGGTCCCCTCGAGCAGTACTTC.

This chain links TRBV12-3 or TRBV12-4 with TRBJ2-7; D remains ambiguous. V gave up 3 bases and J gave up 7 bases, with 10 bases separating them. The CDR3 totals 12 residues. CDR3 protein: CASSFLMGEQYF. DNA for the CDR3: TGTGCCAGCAGTTTTCTTATGGGGGAGCAGTACTTC.

A word on this clone: Other DNA sequences in the same sample also yield this CDR3. The genes are TRBV6-1 and TRBJ1-6, with 9 bases aligning to TRBD1. After removal of 0 bases from V and 13 bases from J, the junction contained 13 bases not matched to a gene. In germline, CDR1 is MNHNS, CDR2 SASEGT. This CDR3 has 17 amino acids. The CDR3 DNA reads as TGTGCCAGCAGTGAAGCGCTAACAGGACAGGGGTGGTCGCCCCTCCACTTT. Translated: CASSEALTGQGWSPLHF.

In its sample, this clone was seen once. The chain has TRBV21-1 and TRBJ1-5; TRBD1 is taken as the D call from the table, unchecked against the DNA. TRBV21-1 has pseudogene status. The CDR3 has 14 residues. The CDR3: CASGWDRGVQPQHF. The CDR3 bases are TGTGCCAGCGGATGGGACAGGGGAGTTCAGCCCCAGCATTTT.

The CDR3 DNA reads TGTGCCAGTAGTACTAGCGGAACCTCCACAGATACGCAGTATTTT. Protein sequence: CASSTSGTSTDTQYF. The chain employs TRBV19 and TRBJ2-3; 7 bases are shared with TRBD2. V shed 4 bases, J shed 2 bases, and the junction held 6 bases outside the gene matches. Per germline, CDR1 LNHDA and CDR2 SQIVND (reference sequence). The CDR3 loop spans 15 amino acids.